One sample yielded the 10 T cell receptor beta chains listed below, sequenced in a study of vaccination and CD4 T cells after COVID-19. The assay that was used to sequence DNA from cultured CD4+ T cells was the Oncomine TCR Beta short-read assay. TCRdb redid the calling of the PCR reads with MiXCR, one entry per CDR3 protein. Of around 10,000 distinct CDR3 sequences in the sample, about 42% were seen once. These receptors' targets are unknown. Sample treatment: approximately nine-day PBMC culture with coronavirus spike peptide pools or control peptides (ViraFEST assay). The sample comprised CD4+ T cells from blood, cultured in vitro. These receptors came from a human donor who had recovered from COVID-19.

The chain is built from TRBV7-2 and TRBJ1-3; D is perhaps TRBD1 (6 bases). The V end was cut by 1 base, the J end by 2 bases, with 18 bases between. The CDR3 length is 18 residues. CDR1 and CDR2 from the germline V gene are SGHTA and FQGNSA. The CDR3 loop reads CASSLVVGGGGTGNTIYF. CDR3 DNA: TGTGCCAGCAGCTTAGTAGTGGGGGGAGGGGGAACTGGAAACACCATATATTTT.

This clonotype was counted between two and nine times. The V call is TRBV10-2, the J call TRBJ1-2; tentatively, D is TRBD1 (5 bases). The CDR3 sequence is 17 residues long. The germline gives CDR1 WSHSY, CDR2 SAAADI. V was clipped by 8 bases and J by 7 bases, with 29 bases between them. Here the CDR3 reads CASGDARGNYEMGGYTF. The CDR3, as DNA: TGCGCCAGCGGGGACGCTCGGGGGAACTATGAGATGGGTGGCTACACCTTC.

This chain connects TRBV21-1 to TRBJ1-1; no check of the table's D call, TRBD1, against the DNA was made. TRBV21-1 is a listed pseudogene. The CDR3 totals 13 residues. The CDR3 protein is CASSKEGAAEAFF. The CDR3 DNA is TGTGCCAGCAGCAAAGAGGGGGCAGCTGAAGCTTTCTTT.

This CDR3 reads CASSSGRLYNSPLHF. DNA for the CDR3: TGTGCCAGCAGCAGCGGACGCCTCTATAATTCACCCCTCCACTTT. This chain uses TRBV12-3 or TRBV12-4 with TRBJ1-6; D gene uncertain. The CDR3 contains 15 residues. Trimming removed 6 bases from V and 3 bases from J, with 12 bases in between.

This clonotype occurred a few times. The genes are TRBV7-2 and TRBJ2-6, with 7 nucleotides matching TRBD1. This CDR3 spans 18 amino acids. The V gene's germline CDR1 is SGHTA and CDR2 FQGNSA. J was trimmed by 3 bases and V by 3 bases; bases with no gene match: 11. In DNA form, the CDR3 reads TGTGCCAGCAGCTTGGGCGGCGGAAGGGGGCATGGGGCCAACGTCCTGACTTTC. It translates to CASSLGGGRGHGANVLTF.

This clonotype came up a few times. V is TRBV19 and J is TRBJ1-5, with D perhaps matching TRBD1 (5 bases). Trimming pared 4 bases from V and 7 bases from J, leaving 20 bases between. The CDR3 has 16 amino acids. In germline, CDR1 is LNHDA, CDR2 SQIVND (reference sequence). DNA for the CDR3: TGTGCCAGTAGTACGCCACGGGACCGGCCCTGGCAGCCCCAGCATTTT. Its protein product is CASSTPRDRPWQPQHF.

The chain has TRBV6-1 and TRBJ2-2, with D perhaps matching TRBD1 (6 bases). V lost 6 bases and J 4 bases, leaving 9 bases between the germline ends. CDR3 length: 13 amino acids. CDR1 is MNHNS, CDR2 SASEGT, per germline. The chain's CDR3 is CASRGARTGELFF. CDR3 nucleotides: TGTGCCAGCAGGGGGGCCCGCACCGGGGAGCTGTTTTTT.

The chain links TRBV2 to TRBJ2-7, with D perhaps matching TRBD2 (5 bases). Trimming took 8 bases from V and 3 from J, leaving 17 bases between them. The CDR3 sequence is 14 residues long. Germline CDR1 is SNHLY and CDR2 is FYNNEI. The CDR3 DNA reads TGTGCCAGCTTAGGCAGCGAGGGTGACTACGAGCAGTACTTC. Translation: CASLGSEGDYEQYF.

This clonotype was detected only a few times. V is TRBV12-3 or TRBV12-4 and J is TRBJ2-3; D tentatively reads TRBD1 or TRBD2 (5 bases each). The CDR3 is 14 amino acids. V shed 6 bases and J shed 2 bases, with 12 bases lying between them. This CDR3 reads CASRPPGLTDTQYF. CDR3 in DNA: TGTGCCAGCAGACCACCGGGGCTCACAGATACGCAGTATTTT.

This clonotype has more than one count but fewer than ten. The CDR3 loop reads CASSLASDRGREAFF. In DNA, the CDR3 is TGCGCCAGCAGCTTGGCCTCGGACAGGGGGCGAGAAGCTTTCTTT. V and J are TRBV5-1 and TRBJ1-1; the match to TRBD1 covers 11 bases. The CDR3 extends over 15 amino acids. The V segment lost 0 bases and the J segment 8 bases; nucleotides outside the gene matches: 6. Germline V gene data show CDR1 as SGHRS and CDR2 as YFSETQ.